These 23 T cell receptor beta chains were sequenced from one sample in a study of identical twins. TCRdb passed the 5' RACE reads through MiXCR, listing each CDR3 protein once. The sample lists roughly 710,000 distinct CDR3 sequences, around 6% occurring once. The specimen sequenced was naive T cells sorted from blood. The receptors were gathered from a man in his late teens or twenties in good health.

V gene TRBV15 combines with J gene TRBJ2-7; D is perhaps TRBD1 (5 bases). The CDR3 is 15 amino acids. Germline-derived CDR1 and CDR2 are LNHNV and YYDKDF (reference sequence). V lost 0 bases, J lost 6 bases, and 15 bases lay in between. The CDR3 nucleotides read TGTGCCACCAGCAGAGATACCTCCAGGGTAGCCGAGCAGTACGTC. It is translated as CATSRDTSRVAEQYV.

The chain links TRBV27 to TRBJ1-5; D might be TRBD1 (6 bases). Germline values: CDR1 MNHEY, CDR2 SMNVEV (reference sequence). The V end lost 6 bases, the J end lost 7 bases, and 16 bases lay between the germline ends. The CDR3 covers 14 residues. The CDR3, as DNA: TGTGCCAGCAGCTTACAGGGTCTCGGGCAGCCCCAGCATTTT. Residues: CASSLQGLGQPQHF.

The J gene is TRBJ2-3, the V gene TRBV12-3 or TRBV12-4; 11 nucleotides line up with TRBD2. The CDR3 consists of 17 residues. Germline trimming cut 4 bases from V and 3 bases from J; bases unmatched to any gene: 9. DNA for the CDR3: TGTGCCAGCAGTTCTACTAGCGGGGGAGTTCATACAGATACGCAGTATTTT. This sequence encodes CASSSTSGGVHTDTQYF.

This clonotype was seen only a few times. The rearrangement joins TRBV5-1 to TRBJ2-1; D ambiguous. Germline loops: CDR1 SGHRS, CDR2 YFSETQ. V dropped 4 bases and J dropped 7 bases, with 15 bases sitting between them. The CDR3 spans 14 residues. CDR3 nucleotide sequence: TGCGCCAGCAGCCCCGGGTCCTCAGCGAATGAGCAGTTCTTC. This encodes CASSPGSSANEQFF.

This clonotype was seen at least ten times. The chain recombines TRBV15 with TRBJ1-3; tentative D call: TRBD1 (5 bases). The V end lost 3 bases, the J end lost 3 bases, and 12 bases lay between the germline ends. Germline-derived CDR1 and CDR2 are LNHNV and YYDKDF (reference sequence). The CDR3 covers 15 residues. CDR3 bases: TGTGCCACCAGCAGCGACGGGACGAGTGGAAACACCATATATTTT. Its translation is CATSSDGTSGNTIYF.

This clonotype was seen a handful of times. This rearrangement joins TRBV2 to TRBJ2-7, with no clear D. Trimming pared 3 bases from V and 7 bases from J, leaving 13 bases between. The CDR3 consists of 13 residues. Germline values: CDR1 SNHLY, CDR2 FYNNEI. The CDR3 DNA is TGTGCCAGCAGTGACCCAGCCTTTACGGAGCAGTACTTC. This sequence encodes CASSDPAFTEQYF.

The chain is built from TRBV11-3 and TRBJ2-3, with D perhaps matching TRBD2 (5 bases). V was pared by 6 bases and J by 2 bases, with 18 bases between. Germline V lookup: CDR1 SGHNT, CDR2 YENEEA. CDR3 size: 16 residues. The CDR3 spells CASRGSVAENTDTQYF. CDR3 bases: TGTGCCAGCAGAGGGAGCGTAGCAGAGAACACAGATACGCAGTATTTT.

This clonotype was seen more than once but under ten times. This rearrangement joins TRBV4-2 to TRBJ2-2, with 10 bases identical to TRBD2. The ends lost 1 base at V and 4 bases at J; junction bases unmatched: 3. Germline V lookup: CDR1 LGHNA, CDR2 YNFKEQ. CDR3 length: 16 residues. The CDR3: CASSQVAGGGTGELFF. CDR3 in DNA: TGTGCCAGCAGCCAAGTAGCGGGAGGCGGCACCGGGGAGCTGTTTTTT.

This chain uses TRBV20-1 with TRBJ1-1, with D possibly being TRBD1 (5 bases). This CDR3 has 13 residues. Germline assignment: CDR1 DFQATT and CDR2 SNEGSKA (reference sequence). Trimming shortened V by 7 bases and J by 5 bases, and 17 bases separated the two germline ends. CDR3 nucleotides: TGCAGTGTTGAGGGACGGGGAGGAACTGAAGCTTTCTTT. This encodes CSVEGRGGTEAFF.

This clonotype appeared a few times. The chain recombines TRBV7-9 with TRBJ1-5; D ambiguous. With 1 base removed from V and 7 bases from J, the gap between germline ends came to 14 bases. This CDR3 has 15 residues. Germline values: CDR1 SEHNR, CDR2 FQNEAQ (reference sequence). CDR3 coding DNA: TGTGCCAGCAGCTTAGAGGGTGGTGTGGGACAGCCCCAGCATTTT. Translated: CASSLEGGVGQPQHF.

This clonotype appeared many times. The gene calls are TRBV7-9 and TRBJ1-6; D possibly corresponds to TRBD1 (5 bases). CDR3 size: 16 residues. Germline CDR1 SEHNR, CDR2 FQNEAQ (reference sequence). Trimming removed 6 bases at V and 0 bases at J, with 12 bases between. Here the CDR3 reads CASRPADSSYNSPLHF. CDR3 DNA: TGTGCCAGCAGACCTGCTGACAGCTCCTATAATTCACCCCTCCACTTT.

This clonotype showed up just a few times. In DNA, the CDR3 is TGTGCCAGCAGCGTAGAAGCCCGCGACGAGCAGTACTTC. As protein: CASSVEARDEQYF. The J gene is TRBJ2-7, the V gene TRBV9, with D hard to call. The V gene's germline CDR1 is SGDLS and CDR2 YYNGEE. The CDR3 has 13 residues. V lost 0 bases and J 5 bases, leaving 9 bases between the germline ends.

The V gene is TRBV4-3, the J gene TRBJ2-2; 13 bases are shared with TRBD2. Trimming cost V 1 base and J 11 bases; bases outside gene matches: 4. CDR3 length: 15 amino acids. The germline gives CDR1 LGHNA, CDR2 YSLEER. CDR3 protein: CASSQGQGLAGELFF. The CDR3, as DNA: TGCGCCAGCAGCCAAGGTCAGGGACTAGCGGGAGAGCTGTTTTTT.

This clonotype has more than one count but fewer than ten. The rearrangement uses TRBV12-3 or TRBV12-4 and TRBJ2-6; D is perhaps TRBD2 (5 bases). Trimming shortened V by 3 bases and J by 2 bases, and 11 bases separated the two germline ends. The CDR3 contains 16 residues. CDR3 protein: CASSFNPGAGANVLTF. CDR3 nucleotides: TGTGCCAGCAGTTTTAATCCCGGGGCTGGGGCCAACGTCCTGACTTTC.

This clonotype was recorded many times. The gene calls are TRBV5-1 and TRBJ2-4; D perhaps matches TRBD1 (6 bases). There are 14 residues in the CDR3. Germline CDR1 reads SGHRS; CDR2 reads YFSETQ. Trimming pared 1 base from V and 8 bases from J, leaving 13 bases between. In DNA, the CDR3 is TGCGCCAGCAGCTTGCAGGGGAAGGGGGACATTCAGTACTTC. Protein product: CASSLQGKGDIQYF.

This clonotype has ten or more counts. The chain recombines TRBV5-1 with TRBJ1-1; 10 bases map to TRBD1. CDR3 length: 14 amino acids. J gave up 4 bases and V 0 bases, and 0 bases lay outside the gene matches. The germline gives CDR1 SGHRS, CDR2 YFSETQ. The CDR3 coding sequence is TGCGCCAGCAGCTTGGGACAGGGGGCCACTGAAGCTTTCTTT. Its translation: CASSLGQGATEAFF.

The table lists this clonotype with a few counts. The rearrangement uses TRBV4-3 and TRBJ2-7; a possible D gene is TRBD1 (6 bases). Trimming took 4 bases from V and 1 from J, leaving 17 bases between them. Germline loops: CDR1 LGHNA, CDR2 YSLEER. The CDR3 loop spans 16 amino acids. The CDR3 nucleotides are TGCGCCAGCAGCCCAGGCCGAGGGGGTGATTCCTACGAGCAGTACTTC. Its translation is CASSPGRGGDSYEQYF.

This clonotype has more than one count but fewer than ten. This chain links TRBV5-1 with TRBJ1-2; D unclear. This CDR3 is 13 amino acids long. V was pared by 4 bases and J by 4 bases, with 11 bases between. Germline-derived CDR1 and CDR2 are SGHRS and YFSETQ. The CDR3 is CASSPDNLYGYTF. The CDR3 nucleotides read TGCGCCAGCAGCCCCGACAACCTCTATGGCTACACCTTC. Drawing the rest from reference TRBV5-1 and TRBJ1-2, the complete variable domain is KAGVTQTPRYLIKTRGQQVTLSCSPISGHRSVSWYQQTPGQGLQFLFEYFSETQRNKGNFPGRFSGRQFSNSRSEMNVSTLELGDSALYLCASSPDNLYGYTFGSGTRLTVV.

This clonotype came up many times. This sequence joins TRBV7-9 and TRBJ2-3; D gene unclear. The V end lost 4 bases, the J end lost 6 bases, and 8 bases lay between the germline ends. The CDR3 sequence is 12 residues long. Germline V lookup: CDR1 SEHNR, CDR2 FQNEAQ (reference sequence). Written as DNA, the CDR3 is TGTGCCAGCAGCTACCGGGCCGATACGCAGTATTTT. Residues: CASSYRADTQYF.

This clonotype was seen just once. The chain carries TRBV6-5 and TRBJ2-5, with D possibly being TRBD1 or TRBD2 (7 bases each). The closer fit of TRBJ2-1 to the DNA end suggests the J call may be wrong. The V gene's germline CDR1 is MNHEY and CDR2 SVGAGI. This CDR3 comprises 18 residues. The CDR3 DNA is TGTGCCAGCAGTTTACTGGGACGCAGCGGGGACAGAAAAGAGACCCAGTTCTTC. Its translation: CASSLLGRSGDRKETQFF.

Here the CDR3 reads CASSLRGEVVYNEQFF. Written as DNA, the CDR3 is TGTGCCAGCAGCTTAAGAGGGGAGGTAGTCTACAATGAGCAGTTCTTC. The chain carries TRBV7-8 and TRBJ2-1; tentative D call: TRBD2 (6 bases). Germline V gene data show CDR1 as SGHVS and CDR2 as FQNEAQ. The CDR3 runs to 16 residues. Trimming shortened V by 2 bases and J by 3 bases, and 14 bases separated the two germline ends. Full variable domain (remainder filled in from reference TRBV7-8 and TRBJ2-1): GAGVSQSPRYKVAKRGQDVALRCDPISGHVSLFWYQQALGQGPEFLTYFQNEAQLDKSGLPSDRFFAERPEGSVSTLKIQRTQQEDSAVYLCASSLRGEVVYNEQFFGPGTRLTVL.

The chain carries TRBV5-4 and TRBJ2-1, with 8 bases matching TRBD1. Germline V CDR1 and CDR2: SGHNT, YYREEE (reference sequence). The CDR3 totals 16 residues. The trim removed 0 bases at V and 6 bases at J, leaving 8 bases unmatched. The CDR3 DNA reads TGTGCCAGCAGCTTGGGGTCGAGACAGGGGATCAATGAGCAGTTCTTC. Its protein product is CASSLGSRQGINEQFF.

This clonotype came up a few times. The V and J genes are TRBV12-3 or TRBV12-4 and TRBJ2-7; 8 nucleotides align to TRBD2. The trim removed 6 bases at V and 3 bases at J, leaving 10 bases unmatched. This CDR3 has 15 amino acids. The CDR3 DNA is TGTGCCAGCAGACCTAGCGGGCTTAAAAACTACGAGCAGTACTTC. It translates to CASRPSGLKNYEQYF.